This T cell receptor beta chain was captured by sequencing in a study of T cells in Graves' hyperthyroidism and ophthalmopathy. CDR3 length equals 15 residues. Germline CDR1 MNHEY, CDR2 SMNVEV (reference sequence). The V and J ends lost 3 bases and 2 bases, in that order; junction bases with no gene match: 4. Aged 18 to 65, the patients had hyperthyroidism that was newly diagnosed and had lasted under 2 months. Uncontrolled infection, other autoimmune disease, pregnancy or lactation barred patients from enrollment. RNA transcripts served as the template for amplifying TCR beta CDR3 regions. The primer set for the first-round RT-PCR of the TCR CDR3 was HTBI. One entry per CDR3 protein, called by TCRdb with MiXCR from the multiplex PCR reads. The data show about 400,000 distinct CDR3 sequences, 15% to 19% seen once.

Sequences were obtained from blood. The clonotype comes from a woman between 18 and 30 years old with Graves' hyperthyroidism. The chain couples TRBV27 to TRBJ2-1, with 7 positions matching TRBD2. DNA for the CDR3: TGTGCCAGCAGTTTGCTAGCGGATACCTACAATGAGCAGTTCTTC. As protein: CASSLLADTYNEQFF.